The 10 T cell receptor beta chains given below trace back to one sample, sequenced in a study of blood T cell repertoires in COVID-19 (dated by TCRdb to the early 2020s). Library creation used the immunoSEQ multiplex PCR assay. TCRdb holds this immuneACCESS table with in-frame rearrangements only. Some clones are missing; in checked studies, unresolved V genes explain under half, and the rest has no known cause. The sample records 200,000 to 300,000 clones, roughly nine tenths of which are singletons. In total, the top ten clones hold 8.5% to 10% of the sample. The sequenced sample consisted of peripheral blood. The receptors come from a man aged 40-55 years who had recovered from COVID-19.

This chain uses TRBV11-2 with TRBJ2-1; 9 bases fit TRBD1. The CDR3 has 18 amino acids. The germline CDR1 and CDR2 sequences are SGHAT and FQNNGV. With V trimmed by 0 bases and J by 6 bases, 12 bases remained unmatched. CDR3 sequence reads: CASSLDPPGQGLGNEQFF. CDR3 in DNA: TGTGCCAGCAGCTTAGATCCCCCGGGACAGGGATTGGGCAATGAGCAGTTCTTC.

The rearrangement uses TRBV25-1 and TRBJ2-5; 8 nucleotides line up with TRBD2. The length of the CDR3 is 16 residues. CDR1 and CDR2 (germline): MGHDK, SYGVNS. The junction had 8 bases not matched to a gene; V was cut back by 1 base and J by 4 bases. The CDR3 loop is CASSELVGRAGETQYF. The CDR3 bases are TGTGCCAGCAGTGAATTGGTCGGGAGGGCCGGAGAGACCCAGTACTTC.

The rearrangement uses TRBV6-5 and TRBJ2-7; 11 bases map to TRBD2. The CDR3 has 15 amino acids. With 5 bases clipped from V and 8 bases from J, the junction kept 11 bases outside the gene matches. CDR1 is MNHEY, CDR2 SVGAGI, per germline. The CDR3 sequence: CASSRTLAGGVQQYF. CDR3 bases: TGTGCCAGCAGTAGGACTCTAGCGGGGGGCGTTCAGCAGTACTTC.

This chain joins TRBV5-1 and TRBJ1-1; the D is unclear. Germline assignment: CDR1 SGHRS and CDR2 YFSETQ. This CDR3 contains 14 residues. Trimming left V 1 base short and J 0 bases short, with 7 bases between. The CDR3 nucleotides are TGCGCCAGCAGCTTGACAGTCATGAACACTGAAGCTTTCTTT. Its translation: CASSLTVMNTEAFF.

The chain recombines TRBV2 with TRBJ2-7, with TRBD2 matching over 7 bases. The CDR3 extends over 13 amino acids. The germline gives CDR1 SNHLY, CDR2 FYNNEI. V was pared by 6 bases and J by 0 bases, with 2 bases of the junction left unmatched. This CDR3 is CASSWTSSYEQYF. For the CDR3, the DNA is TGTGCCAGCAGCTGGACTAGCTCCTACGAGCAGTACTTC.

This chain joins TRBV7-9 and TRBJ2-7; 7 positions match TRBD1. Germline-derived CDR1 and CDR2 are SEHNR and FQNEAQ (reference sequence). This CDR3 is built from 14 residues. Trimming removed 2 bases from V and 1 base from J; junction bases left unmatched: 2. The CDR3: CASSLRDSSYEQYF. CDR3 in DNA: TGTGCCAGCAGCTTACGGGACAGTTCCTACGAGCAGTACTTC.

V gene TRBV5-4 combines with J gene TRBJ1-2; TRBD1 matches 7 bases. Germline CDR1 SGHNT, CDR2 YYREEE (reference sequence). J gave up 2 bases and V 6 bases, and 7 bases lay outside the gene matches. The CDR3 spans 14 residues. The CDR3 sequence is CASTQQGWNYGYTF. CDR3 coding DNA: TGTGCCAGCACCCAACAGGGGTGGAACTATGGCTACACCTTC.

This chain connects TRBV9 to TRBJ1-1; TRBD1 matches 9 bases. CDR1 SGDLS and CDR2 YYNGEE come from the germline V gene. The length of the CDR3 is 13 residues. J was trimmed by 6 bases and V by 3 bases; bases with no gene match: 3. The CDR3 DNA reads TGTGCCAGCAGCGGGGGACAGGGTGCTGAAGCTTTCTTT. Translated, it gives CASSGGQGAEAFF.

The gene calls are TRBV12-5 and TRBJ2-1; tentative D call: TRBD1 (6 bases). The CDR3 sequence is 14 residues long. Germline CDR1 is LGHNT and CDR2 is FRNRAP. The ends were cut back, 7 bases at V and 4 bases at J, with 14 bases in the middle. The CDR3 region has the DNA TGTGCTAGTGCCCGGGACAAGCCTTACAATGAGCAGTTCTTC. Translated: CASARDKPYNEQFF.

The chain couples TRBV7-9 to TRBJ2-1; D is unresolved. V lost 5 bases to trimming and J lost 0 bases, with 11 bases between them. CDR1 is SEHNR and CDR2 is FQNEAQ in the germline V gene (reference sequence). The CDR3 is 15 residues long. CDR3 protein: CASSPIMSSYNEQFF. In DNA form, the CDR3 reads TGTGCCAGCAGCCCCATAATGAGCTCCTACAATGAGCAGTTCTTC.